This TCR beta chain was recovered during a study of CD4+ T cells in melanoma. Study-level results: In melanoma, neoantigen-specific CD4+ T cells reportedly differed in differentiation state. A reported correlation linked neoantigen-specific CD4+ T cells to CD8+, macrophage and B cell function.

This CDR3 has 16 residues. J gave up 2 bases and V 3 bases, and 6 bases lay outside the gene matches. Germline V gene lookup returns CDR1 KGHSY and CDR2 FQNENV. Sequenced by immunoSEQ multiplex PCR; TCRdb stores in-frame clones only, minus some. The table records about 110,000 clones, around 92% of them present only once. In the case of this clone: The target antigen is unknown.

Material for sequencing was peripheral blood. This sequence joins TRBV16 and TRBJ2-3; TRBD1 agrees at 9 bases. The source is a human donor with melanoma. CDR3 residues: CASSQPGQGNTDTQYF. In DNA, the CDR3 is TGTGCCAGCAGCCAGCCGGGACAGGGAAACACAGATACGCAGTATTTT.